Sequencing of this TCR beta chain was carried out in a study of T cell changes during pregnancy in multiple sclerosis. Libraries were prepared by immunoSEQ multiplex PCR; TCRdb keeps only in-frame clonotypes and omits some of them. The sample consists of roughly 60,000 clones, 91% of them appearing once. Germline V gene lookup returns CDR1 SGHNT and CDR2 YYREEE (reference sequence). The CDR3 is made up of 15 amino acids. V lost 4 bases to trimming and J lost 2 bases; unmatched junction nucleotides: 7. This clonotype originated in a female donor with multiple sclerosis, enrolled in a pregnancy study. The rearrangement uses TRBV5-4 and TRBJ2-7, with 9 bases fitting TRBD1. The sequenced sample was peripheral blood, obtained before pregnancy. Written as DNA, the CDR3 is TGTGCCAGCAGCGGACTGACAGGGGGGGCCTACGAGCAGTACTTC. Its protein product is CASSGLTGGAYEQYF.